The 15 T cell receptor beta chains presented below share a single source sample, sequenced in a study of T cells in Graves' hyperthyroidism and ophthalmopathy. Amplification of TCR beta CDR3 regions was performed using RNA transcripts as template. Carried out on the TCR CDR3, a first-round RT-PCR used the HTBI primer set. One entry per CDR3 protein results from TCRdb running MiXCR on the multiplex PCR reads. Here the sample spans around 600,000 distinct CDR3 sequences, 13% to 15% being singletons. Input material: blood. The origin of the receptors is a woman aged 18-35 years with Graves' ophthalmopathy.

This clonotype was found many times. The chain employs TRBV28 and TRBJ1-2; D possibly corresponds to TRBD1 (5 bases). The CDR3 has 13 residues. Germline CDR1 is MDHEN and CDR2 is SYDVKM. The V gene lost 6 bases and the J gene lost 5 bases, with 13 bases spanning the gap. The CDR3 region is CASRPDTTYGYTF. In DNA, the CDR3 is TGTGCCAGCAGACCGGACACCACTTATGGCTACACCTTC.

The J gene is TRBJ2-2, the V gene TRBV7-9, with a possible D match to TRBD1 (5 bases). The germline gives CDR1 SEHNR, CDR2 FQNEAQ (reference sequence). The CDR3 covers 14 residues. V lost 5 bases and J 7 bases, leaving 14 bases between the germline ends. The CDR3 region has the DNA TGTGCCAGCAGCCCTGGGGCAGGGTTCGGGGAGCTGTTTTTT. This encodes CASSPGAGFGELFF. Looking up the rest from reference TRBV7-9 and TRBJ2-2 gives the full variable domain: DTGVSQNPRHKITKRGQNVTFRCDPISEHNRLYWYRQTLGQGPEFLTYFQNEAQLEKSRLLSDRFSAERPKGSFSTLEIQRTEQGDSAMYLCASSPGAGFGELFFGEGSRLTVL.

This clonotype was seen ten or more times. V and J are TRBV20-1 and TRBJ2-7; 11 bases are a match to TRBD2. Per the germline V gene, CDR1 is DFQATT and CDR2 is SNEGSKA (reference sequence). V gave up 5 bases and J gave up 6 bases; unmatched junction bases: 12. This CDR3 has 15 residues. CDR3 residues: CSAGPLAGGQVEQYF. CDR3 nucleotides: TGCAGTGCTGGCCCCCTAGCGGGGGGACAGGTCGAGCAGTACTTC.

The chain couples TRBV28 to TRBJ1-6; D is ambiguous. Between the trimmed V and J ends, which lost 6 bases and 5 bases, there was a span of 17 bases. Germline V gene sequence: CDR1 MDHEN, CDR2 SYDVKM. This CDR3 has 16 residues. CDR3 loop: CASSRGGESHNSPLHF. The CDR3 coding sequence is TGTGCCAGCAGCCGTGGTGGGGAATCCCATAATTCACCCCTCCACTTT.

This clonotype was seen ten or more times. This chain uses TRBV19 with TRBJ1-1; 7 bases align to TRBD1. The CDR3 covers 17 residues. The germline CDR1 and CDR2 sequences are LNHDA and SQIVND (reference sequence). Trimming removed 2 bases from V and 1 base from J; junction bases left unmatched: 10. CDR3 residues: CASSILQIRTGNTEAFF. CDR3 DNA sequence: TGTGCCAGTAGTATACTCCAAATACGGACAGGGAACACTGAAGCTTTCTTT.

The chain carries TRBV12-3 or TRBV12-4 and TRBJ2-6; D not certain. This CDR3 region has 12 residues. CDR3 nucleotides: TGTGCGGTTAACTCTGGGGCCAACGTCCTGACTTTC. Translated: CAVNSGANVLTF.

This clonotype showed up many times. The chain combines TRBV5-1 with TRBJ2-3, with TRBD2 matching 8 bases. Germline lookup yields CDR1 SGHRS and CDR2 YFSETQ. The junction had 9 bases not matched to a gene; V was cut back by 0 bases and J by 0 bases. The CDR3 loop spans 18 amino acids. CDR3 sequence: CASSLDAGGSTSTDTQYF. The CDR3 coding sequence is TGCGCCAGCAGCTTGGATGCGGGAGGATCTACTAGCACAGATACGCAGTATTTT.

The CDR3 nucleotides read TGTGCCAGCAGGGACGACACTAGCGGGAGGGGGAATGAGCAGTTCTTC. Its translation: CASRDDTSGRGNEQFF. The J gene is TRBJ2-1, the V gene TRBV11-2; 13 bases are shared with TRBD2. The CDR3 contains 16 residues. In germline, CDR1 is SGHAT, CDR2 FQNNGV. V was pared by 6 bases and J by 7 bases, with 9 bases of the junction left unmatched.

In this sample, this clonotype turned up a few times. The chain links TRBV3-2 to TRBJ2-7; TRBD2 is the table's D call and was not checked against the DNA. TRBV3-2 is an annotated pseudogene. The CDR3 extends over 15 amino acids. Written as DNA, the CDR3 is TGTGCCAGCAGCCCGAGATTGTGGGCCCAATACGAGCAGTACTTC. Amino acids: CASSPRLWAQYEQYF.

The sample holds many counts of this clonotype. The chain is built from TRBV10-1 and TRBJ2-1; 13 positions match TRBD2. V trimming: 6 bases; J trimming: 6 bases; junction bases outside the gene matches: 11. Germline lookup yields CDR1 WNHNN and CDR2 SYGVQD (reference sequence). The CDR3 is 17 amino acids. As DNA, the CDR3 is TGCGCCAGCAGAGGACTAGCGGGGGTCCCCTTTACCAATGAGCAGTTCTTC. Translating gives CASRGLAGVPFTNEQFF.

The CDR3 reads CASSPPGQTTDTQYF. The CDR3 bases are TGTGCCAGCAGCCCGCCGGGACAGACGACAGATACGCAGTATTTT. The gene calls are TRBV4-2 and TRBJ2-3; 7 nucleotides agree with TRBD1. CDR1 and CDR2 from the germline V gene are LGHNA and YNFKEQ. The CDR3 consists of 15 residues. J was trimmed by 3 bases and V by 4 bases; bases with no gene match: 7.

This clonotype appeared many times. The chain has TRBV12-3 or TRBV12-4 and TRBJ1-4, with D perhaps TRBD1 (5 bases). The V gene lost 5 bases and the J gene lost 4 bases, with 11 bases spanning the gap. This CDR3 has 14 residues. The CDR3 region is CASSPVGLNEKLFF. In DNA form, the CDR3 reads TGTGCCAGCAGTCCCGTGGGGCTTAATGAAAAACTGTTTTTT.

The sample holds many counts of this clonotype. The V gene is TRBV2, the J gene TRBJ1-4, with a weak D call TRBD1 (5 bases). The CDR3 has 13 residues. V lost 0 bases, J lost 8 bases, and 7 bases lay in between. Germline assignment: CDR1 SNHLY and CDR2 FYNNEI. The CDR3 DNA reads TGTGCCAGCAGTGAAGCCTGGGGGGAAAAACTGTTTTTT. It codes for CASSEAWGEKLFF.

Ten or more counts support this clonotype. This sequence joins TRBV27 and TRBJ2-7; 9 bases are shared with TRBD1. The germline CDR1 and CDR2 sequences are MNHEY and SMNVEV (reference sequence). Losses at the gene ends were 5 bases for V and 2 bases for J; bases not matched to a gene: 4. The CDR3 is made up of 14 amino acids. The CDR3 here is CASSLDRGTYEQYF. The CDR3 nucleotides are TGTGCCAGCAGTCTGGACAGGGGAACCTACGAGCAGTACTTC.

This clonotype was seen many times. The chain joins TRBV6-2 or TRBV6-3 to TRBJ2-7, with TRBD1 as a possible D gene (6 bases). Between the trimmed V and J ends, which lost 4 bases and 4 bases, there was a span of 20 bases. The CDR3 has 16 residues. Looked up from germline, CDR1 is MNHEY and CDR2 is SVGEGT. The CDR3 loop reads CASSSPDRNLIYEQYF. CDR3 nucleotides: TGTGCCAGCAGTTCCCCAGACAGGAACTTAATATACGAGCAGTACTTC.